This record looks at one TCR beta chain sequence and its context. Its antigen is not yet known. No base quality values were provided; no much bigger clone lies one nucleotide off. RNA was extracted with the RNeasy kit and roughly 0.45 to 1 ug was reverse transcribed using random hexamers. The immunoSEQ multiplex PCR assay, covering 54 Vbeta and 13 Jbeta segments, was used to amplify TCR beta CDR3 regions. To correct PCR amplification bias, a synthetic template baseline was used for both primer optimization and computational correction. Under the source paper's analysis protocol: Reads were assigned to V, D and J genes according to IMGT and analyzed in immunoSEQ Analyzer, with only productive sequences retained. To calculate clonality, Shannon entropy was normalized by log2 of the number of productive unique sequences and then subtracted from one. For each patient and control, public and private clones were evaluated within the 100 most prevalent clones. A clone was defined as Susac-specific if it was absent from the healthy and MS cohorts, from 1052 published viral clones and from other ImmuneACCESS disease sequences. The public reads were quality trimmed at Q25 with fastp and then assembled into clones with MiXCR by TCRdb, keeping productive beta chains. Rows merge per CDR3 protein into single entries with the most common DNA and genes. What appears here as the V and J calls and clone size reflects TCRdb's work, not the paper's. Within this sample are about 100,000 distinct CDR3 sequences, with over 80% of them counted one time only. Around 0.31% of the sample goes to the ten largest clones.

This sample is part of a study of CD8 T cells in Susac syndrome (dated by TCRdb to about 2019). Turning to the overall study: Whether CD8+ T cell activation and differentiation in Susac syndrome was antigen driven was tested using repertoire sequencing. Clonality of the CD8+ T cell repertoire was compared between about a dozen healthy donors, 14 Susac syndrome patients and 15 multiple sclerosis patients. Overall results and qualifications from the work: The TCR sequencing and HLA analysis was acknowledged to have included a relatively small number of individuals.

CDR1 and CDR2, per the germline V gene, are SQVTM and ANQGSEA. V sheds 6 bases and J sheds 2 bases, leaving 7 bases between their ends. There are 11 amino acids in the CDR3, from cysteine to phenylalanine inclusive. The retained sequence is limited to the CDR3, 33 bases, with the frame set at the first base. Peripheral blood CD8+ and CD4+ T cells from healthy donors, Susac syndrome patients and multiple sclerosis patients were profiled by high-throughput TCR beta sequencing. The healthy donors served as controls matched for age and sex. Bulk CD8+ and CD4+ T cells were purified magnetically by negative isolation, whereas CD8+ TEMRA cells were enriched by FACS. Blood was collected in EDTA tubes and processed within 24 hours, with PBMCs isolated through density gradient centrifugation. PBMCs destined for TCR sequencing were cryopreserved in liquid nitrogen and later thawed in a 37 °C water bath. The sorted or isolated CD4+, CD8+ and CD8+ TEMRA cells reached a purity of at least 90%.

The sample consisted of CD8+ T cells from PBMCs. The sequence came from a human donor in good health. This receptor chain uses TRBV29-1 and TRBJ1-1, with no confidently assigned D gene. This receptor has the CDR3 CSVPANTEAFF. The sequenced DNA: TGCAGCGTCCCGGCAAACACTGAAGCTTTCTTT.